The 22 T cell receptor beta chains below all came from one sample that was sequenced in a study of cytomegalovirus exposure and HLA in healthy donors. The PCR made use of 60 Vbeta and 13 Jbeta primers. Repertoires were generated with immunoSEQ multiplex PCR, while TCRdb's copy carries only in-frame clones and drops some. This sample has roughly 150,000 clones, with roughly three quarters found just once. The sequencing sample was made of PBMCs. The receptors here all came from a man aged 35 to 55 in good health and CMV-seronegative.

This clone appeared once. This CDR3 is CASSDYGTGFSYEQYF. The CDR3 DNA reads TGTGCCAGCAGTGATTACGGGACAGGATTCTCCTACGAGCAGTACTTC. The J gene is TRBJ2-7, the V gene TRBV6-1; the match to TRBD1 covers 8 bases. The CDR3 consists of 16 residues. Germline V lookup: CDR1 MNHNS, CDR2 SASEGT. J gave up 0 bases and V 3 bases, and 7 bases lay outside the gene matches.

This clone was observed a few times. This sequence joins TRBV28 and TRBJ1-5, with D perhaps TRBD1 (5 bases). Germline V gives CDR1 MDHEN, CDR2 SYDVKM. The length of the CDR3 is 13 residues. V lost 7 bases and J 11 bases, leaving 18 bases between the germline ends. CDR3 nucleotide sequence: TGTGCCAGCAAATCCCAGGGCGGGGTGTCCCAGCATTTT. Residues: CASKSQGGVSQHF.

J is TRBJ2-7 and V is TRBV15; 8 bases agree with TRBD1. The CDR3 runs 15 residues. Germline CDR1 reads LNHNV; CDR2 reads YYDKDF (reference sequence). J was trimmed by 4 bases and V by 3 bases; bases with no gene match: 8. The CDR3 protein is CATSRDRQGWYEQYF. DNA of the CDR3: TGTGCCACCAGCAGGGACCGACAGGGGTGGTACGAGCAGTACTTC.

The genes are TRBV7-2 and TRBJ1-2; D gene uncertain. V gave up 1 base and J gave up 7 bases, with 16 bases separating them. The CDR3 has 15 residues. CDR1 SGHTA and CDR2 FQGNSA come from the germline V gene. The CDR3 DNA reads as TGTGCCAGCAGCTTAGTGTCAGGAGGAAAGGGTGGCTACACCTTC. Translating gives CASSLVSGGKGGYTF.

This clone was found once. The chain recombines TRBV7-9 with TRBJ2-7, with 8 positions matching TRBD2. Unmatched junction bases numbered 6, after V lost 5 bases and J lost 6 bases. Germline V gene data show CDR1 as SEHNR and CDR2 as FQNEAQ (reference sequence). The CDR3 sequence is 13 residues long. The CDR3 loop reads CASSGREDVEQYF. CDR3 bases: TGTGCCAGCAGCGGGCGGGAGGACGTCGAGCAGTACTTC.

This chain's CDR3 is CASSYRGTSRSLRQYF. The CDR3 DNA follows: TGTGCCAGCAGTTACCGCGGGACTAGCAGAAGCCTTAGGCAGTATTTT. The V call is TRBV6-5, the J call TRBJ2-3; 9 nucleotides agree with TRBD2. CDR1 is MNHEY, CDR2 SVGAGI, per germline. V lost 2 bases to trimming and J lost 11 bases; unmatched junction nucleotides: 14. The CDR3 totals 16 residues.

V gene TRBV30 combines with J gene TRBJ2-7; TRBD1 matches 12 bases. V gave up 2 bases and J gave up 5 bases; unmatched junction bases: 4. Germline-derived CDR1 and CDR2 are GTSNPN and SVGIG (reference sequence). The CDR3 runs 14 residues. Here the CDR3 DNA reads TGTGCCTGGAGTAACCGGGACAGGGGGCACGAGCAGTACTTC. This codes for CAWSNRDRGHEQYF.

This clone turned up a few times. The rearrangement uses TRBV2 and TRBJ1-4, with D tentatively TRBD1 (5 bases). Germline V gives CDR1 SNHLY, CDR2 FYNNEI. The CDR3 sequence is 12 residues long. V lost 8 bases and J 5 bases, leaving 9 bases between the germline ends. Written as DNA, the CDR3 is TGTGCCAGCGATAGGGGAAATGAAAAACTGTTTTTT. Its protein is CASDRGNEKLFF.

The chain combines TRBV19 with TRBJ2-2; TRBD1 matches at 9 bases. The germline V gene encodes CDR1 LNHDA and CDR2 SQIVND (reference sequence). This CDR3 is 14 amino acids long. The J segment lost 5 bases and the V segment lost 7 bases, leaving 5 bases of the junction unmatched. The chain's CDR3 is CASTWTGATGELFF. The CDR3 DNA follows: TGTGCCAGTACCTGGACAGGGGCAACCGGGGAGCTGTTTTTT.

This clone was seen a handful of times. The chain is built from TRBV5-1 and TRBJ1-4; the match to TRBD1 covers 7 bases. Trimming removed 4 bases from V and 4 bases from J; junction bases left unmatched: 10. Germline V gives CDR1 SGHRS, CDR2 YFSETQ. The CDR3 extends over 16 amino acids. CDR3 in DNA: TGCGCCAGCAGCCCAGGACAGGAAAGGGGTAATGAAAAACTGTTTTTT. The encoded protein is CASSPGQERGNEKLFF.

CDR3 sequence (DNA): TGCGCCAGCAGCCAAGACCGGGACAGCCATGTTTCACCCCTCCACTTT. Translated: CASSQDRDSHVSPLHF. The J gene is TRBJ1-6, the V gene TRBV4-3; 7 nucleotides line up with TRBD1. The CDR3 runs 16 residues. Germline V CDR1 and CDR2: LGHNA, YSLEER. With V trimmed by 0 bases and J by 9 bases, 8 bases remained unmatched.

The gene calls are TRBV25-1 and TRBJ2-7; the D gene is possibly TRBD1 (7 bases). V was cut by 6 bases and J by 3 bases, with 12 bases left in between. The CDR3 sequence is 13 residues long. The germline CDR1 and CDR2 sequences are MGHDK and SYGVNS. In DNA, the CDR3 is TGTGCCAGCAGGGCCCAGGGGGGCTACGAGCAGTACTTC. This codes for CASRAQGGYEQYF.

V is TRBV6-1 and J is TRBJ1-1; D is possibly TRBD1 (6 bases). CDR3 length: 14 amino acids. Germline V gene data show CDR1 as MNHNS and CDR2 as SASEGT. The V gene lost 4 bases and the J gene lost 0 bases, with 9 bases spanning the gap. In DNA, the CDR3 is TGTGCCAGCAGTGGAGGACAGCTGAACACTGAAGCTTTCTTT. Protein sequence: CASSGGQLNTEAFF.

The V and J genes are TRBV6-4 and TRBJ2-1; the D gene is possibly TRBD2 (6 bases). The CDR3 is 15 residues long. V shed 4 bases and J shed 4 bases, with 14 bases lying between them. Per the germline V gene, CDR1 is MRHNA and CDR2 is SNTAGT. The CDR3 DNA is TGTGCCAGCAGTGTGACGGGAGCTCAGTACAATGAGCAGTTCTTC. Protein: CASSVTGAQYNEQFF.

The V gene is TRBV30, the J gene TRBJ1-2; 8 nucleotides align to TRBD1. With V trimmed by 1 base and J by 1 base, 11 bases remained unmatched. CDR3 length: 17 residues. Germline V gene data show CDR1 as GTSNPN and CDR2 as SVGIG (reference sequence). CDR3 coding DNA: TGTGCCTGGAGTGGAGAGACCGGGACAGGAAATAACTATGGCTACACCTTC. It is translated as CAWSGETGTGNNYGYTF.

The V gene is TRBV7-2, the J gene TRBJ1-2; D gene ambiguous. The length of the CDR3 is 13 residues. Germline V lookup: CDR1 SGHTA, CDR2 FQGNSA. The ends were cut back, 5 bases at V and 8 bases at J, with 15 bases in the middle. The CDR3 region has the DNA TGTGCCAGCAGCCCCGACACTCGGGGAGGCTACACCTTC. Translation: CASSPDTRGGYTF.

This chain joins TRBV18 and TRBJ2-1; no definite D call. The V gene's germline CDR1 is KGHSH and CDR2 LQKENI. CDR3 length: 13 residues. Trimming took off 2 bases at V and 3 bases at J, with 5 bases between the two ends. CDR3 coding DNA: TGTGCCAGCTCACCAAGGAGCTACAATGAGCAGTTCTTC. Amino acids: CASSPRSYNEQFF.

The V gene is TRBV5-4, the J gene TRBJ2-7; the match to TRBD1 covers 9 bases. The V gene's germline CDR1 is SGHNT and CDR2 YYREEE (reference sequence). The CDR3 consists of 13 residues. Trimming took 10 bases from V and 0 from J; bases not matched to a gene: 5. The CDR3 DNA sequence: TGTGCCGGGCGGGACAGGGCCTCCTACGAGCAGTACTTC. Translation: CAGRDRASYEQYF.

The chain employs TRBV7-9 and TRBJ1-5; 7 bases align to TRBD1. Germline CDR1 is SEHNR and CDR2 is FQNEAQ (reference sequence). The CDR3 totals 17 residues. Germline trimming cut 4 bases from V and 0 bases from J; bases unmatched to any gene: 9. CDR3 residues: CASSSTRDRTSNQPQHF. In DNA, the CDR3 is TGTGCCAGCAGCTCAACCCGGGACAGAACTAGCAATCAGCCCCAGCATTTT.

J is TRBJ2-5 and V is TRBV2; 12 nucleotides line up with TRBD2. V lost 6 bases, J lost 1 base, and 15 bases stayed unmatched. CDR1 is SNHLY, CDR2 FYNNEI, per germline. The CDR3 consists of 19 residues. This chain's CDR3 is CASSLRLGLAGTPQETQYF. The CDR3 DNA is TGTGCCAGCAGCCTAAGGTTGGGACTAGCGGGTACCCCCCAAGAGACCCAGTACTTC.

V is TRBV9 and J is TRBJ1-3; D might be TRBD1 (5 bases). CDR1 and CDR2 (germline): SGDLS, YYNGEE. Trimming took off 0 bases at V and 6 bases at J, with 13 bases between the two ends. This CDR3 has 15 residues. The CDR3 is CASSVGVWGENTIYF. Here the CDR3 DNA reads TGTGCCAGCAGCGTAGGAGTTTGGGGGGAAAACACCATATATTTT.

The chain joins TRBV27 to TRBJ1-2; 12 bases map to TRBD1. This CDR3 comprises 15 residues. The J segment lost 6 bases and the V segment lost 5 bases, leaving 7 bases of the junction unmatched. In germline, CDR1 is MNHEY, CDR2 SMNVEV (reference sequence). In DNA, the CDR3 is TGTGCCAGCAGTACAGGGACAGGGGGCGCCCATGGCTACACCTTC. Its protein product is CASSTGTGGAHGYTF.